A selection of T cell receptor beta chains follows, all from one sample in a study of hypomethylating agent response in myelodysplastic syndrome. Here immunoSEQ multiplex PCR was the method, and the copy in TCRdb shows in-frame clones only, minus some. Of under 6,500 clones in the sample, less than 90% were seen once. The sample was bone marrow, taken before or after starting hypomethylating agent treatment for myelodysplastic syndrome (not recorded which). The receptors shown here come from a human donor with myelodysplastic syndrome. The CDR3 runs from the conserved cysteine through the conserved F or W. A D gene is named only where the DNA matches it firmly. The size field is filled for only some rows; it gives once, few, many or a size class.

-	TRBV7-2	-	TRBJ2-1	TGTGCCAGCAGCCCCAGGAATTTGCCCGAGCAGTTCTTC	CASSPRNLPEQFF
-	TRBV5-1	-	TRBJ1-1	TGCGCCAGCAGCCCTGGCGGGGGGGGGACTGAAGCTTTCTTT	CASSPGGGGTEAFF
-	TRBV14	TRBD1	TRBJ1-3	TGTGCCAGCAGCCAACCCGACAGGGCCTCTGGAAACACCATATATTTT	CASSQPDRASGNTIYF
few	TRBV28	TRBD2	TRBJ2-3	TGTGCCAGCAGTTCGGGACTAGCGGTGATGGACCAGGGGACGCAGTATTTT	CASSSGLAVMDQGTQYF
-	TRBV9	TRBD1	TRBJ2-7	TGTGCCAGCAGCCAGGACAGGGGGCTCGAGCAGTACTTC	CASSQDRGLEQYF
few	TRBV11-2	-	TRBJ2-6	TGTGCCAGCAGCTCCCCTCGCGGGGTTACCCTCTCTGGGGCCAACGTCCTGACTTTC	CASSSPRGVTLSGANVLTF
-	TRBV6-1	TRBD1	TRBJ2-7	TGTGCCAGCAGAGGACAGGGCGGCTCCTACGAGCAGTACTTC	CASRGQGGSYEQYF
-	TRBV11-2	TRBD1	TRBJ1-6	TGTGCCAGCAGCTTAACAGGGGATGTATGGGCCTATAATTCACCCCTCCACTTT	CASSLTGDVWAYNSPLHF
-	TRBV15	-	TRBJ2-7	TGTGCCACCAGCAGAGATCGGGGGCTTCGCGAGCAGTACTTC	CATSRDRGLREQYF
-	TRBV5-1	-	TRBJ2-7	TGCGCCAGCAGCGAGTCCCCAGGCAACTCCTACGAGCAGTACTTC	CASSESPGNSYEQYF
-	TRBV27	-	TRBJ2-6	TGTGCCAGCAGTTCAGGGGCCCGGGACTCTGGGGCCAACGTCCTGACTTTC	CASSSGARDSGANVLTF
few	TRBV6-5	-	TRBJ1-5	TGTGCCAGCAGTCCTGGGGGCGACCAGCCCCAGCATTTT	CASSPGGDQPQHF
-	TRBV11-2	TRBD1	TRBJ1-1	TGTGCCAGCAGCACCCGGGGACAGGGTACTAGCACTGAAGCTTTCTTT	CASSTRGQGTSTEAFF
once	TRBV2	TRBD2	TRBJ2-7	TGTGCCAGCAGTGAGTCTAGCGGGGGGCCCTACGAGCAGTACTTC	CASSESSGGPYEQYF
-	TRBV27	-	TRBJ1-5	TGTGCCAGCAGTCACACACATCTTCAGCCCCAGCATTTT	CASSHTHLQPQHF
-	TRBV5-1	-	TRBJ1-6	TGCGCCAGCAGCTTGTCACCGGACAGCTCCTATAATTCACCCCTCCACTTT	CASSLSPDSSYNSPLHF
-	TRBV28	TRBD1	TRBJ2-5	TGTGCCAGCAGTGGTCCGGGACAGCAGTCGCAAGAGACCCAGTACTTC	CASSGPGQQSQETQYF
-	TRBV30	-	TRBJ2-6	TGTGCCTGGAGTCCGATAAACTCTGGGGCCAACGTCCTGACTTTC	CAWSPINSGANVLTF
-	TRBV10-2	-	TRBJ2-5	TGCGCCAGCAGTGAGGTCCTTAGTGGACAAGAGACCCAGTACTTC	CASSEVLSGQETQYF
-	TRBV28	-	TRBJ1-2	TGTGCCAGCAGTTTGCGGGGGGCTTCTGGCTACACCTTC	CASSLRGASGYTF
-	TRBV7-8	-	TRBJ2-1	TGTGCCAGCAGCGCCCTCGGGGGTGTCTTGGGCAATGAGCAGTTCTTC	CASSALGGVLGNEQFF
-	TRBV6-6	-	TRBJ1-6	TGTGCCAGCACAACTTGGGGGGTAGGGTCACCCCTCCACTTT	CASTTWGVGSPLHF
once	TRBV10-3	-	TRBJ1-2	TGTGCCATCAGTGAGCGGGGGGGGTTCTATGGCTACACTTTC	CAISERGGFYGYTF
-	TRBV5-1	-	TRBJ1-4	TGCGCCAGCAGCTTGGTCGGGGGCGCGACGGGTTATGAAAAACTGTTTTTT	CASSLVGGATGYEKLFF
-	TRBV4-3	-	TRBJ1-6	TGCGCCAGCAGCCAAGAGGCAGGGAACTATTCACCCCTCCACTTT	CASSQEAGNYSPLHF
-	TRBV14	-	TRBJ2-7	TGTGCCAGCAGCCCCGGACGGTTCGGTTACGAGCAGTACTTC	CASSPGRFGYEQYF
few	TRBV27	TRBD1	TRBJ2-7	TGTGCCAGCAGTTTAACAGGGGGCCTCTACGAGCAGTACTTC	CASSLTGGLYEQYF
-	TRBV4-3	-	TRBJ2-2	TGCGCCAGCAGCCAAGATTCCAGGGTGCACGGGGAGCTGTTTTTT	CASSQDSRVHGELFF
-	TRBV7-7	-	TRBJ2-2	TGTGCCAGCAGCCCCGAGAGTCACGGGGAGCTGTTTTTT	CASSPESHGELFF
-	TRBV15	-	TRBJ2-7	TGTGCCACCAGCAGAGATCAGGCCAGGCCCCACGAGCAGTACTTC	CATSRDQARPHEQYF
-	TRBV5-1	-	TRBJ1-1	TGCGCCAGCAGCCTAGATGGTTGGGGGGGTGAAGCTTTCTTT	CASSLDGWGGEAFF
-	TRBV15	-	TRBJ2-3	TGTGCCACCAGCAGAGCCCCGAACCCCAGGGGCACAGATACGCAGTATTTT	CATSRAPNPRGTDTQYF
-	TRBV5-1	-	TRBJ2-2	TGCGCCAGCAGCTTGGGCCGGGGAGCTGTTTTT	CASSLGRGAVF
-	TRBV11-2	TRBD2	TRBJ2-3	TGTGCCAGCAGCTTAGGGGCTAGCGGGGGTGCAGATACGCAGTATTTT	CASSLGASGGADTQYF
-	TRBV19	TRBD1	TRBJ2-2	TGTGCCAGTACTGAAGGACAGGGTCGCAACACCGGGGAGCTGTTTTTT	CASTEGQGRNTGELFF
-	TRBV19	-	TRBJ2-3	TGTGCCAGTAGTATCCGATTTATGCCCCTGGGGGCGGGGGCGCAGTATTTT	CASSIRFMPLGAGAQYF
-	TRBV5-1	-	TRBJ1-5	TGCGCCAGCAGCTTGGATGGAGGGGGGCAGCCCCAGCATTTT	CASSLDGGGQPQHF
-	TRBV25-1	-	TRBJ2-3	TGTGCCAGCACCCCGGGATCCCTAACGCAGTATTTT	CASTPGSLTQYF
-	TRBV2	-	TRBJ2-1	TGTGCCAGCAGCGCGGGACAGAGAGTCTACAATGAGCAGTTCTTC	CASSAGQRVYNEQFF
few	TRBV7-9	-	TRBJ1-4	TGTGCCAGCAGCTCGTGGGACAAGGGAGTTAAACTGTTTTTT	CASSSWDKGVKLFF
once	TRBV2	TRBD1	TRBJ1-1	TGTGCCAGCAGGGACAGGGCCTATGAAGCTTTCTTT	CASRDRAYEAFF